The 25 T cell receptor beta chains below were found in one sample sequenced in a study of blood T cell repertoires in COVID-19 (dated by TCRdb to about 2020). Library preparation used the immunoSEQ multiplex PCR assay. TCRdb obtained this table from immuneACCESS and retained in-frame rearrangements with V and J assigned. These tables miss some clones; where compared with another copy, unresolved V genes account for less than half of the shortfall, and the remainder is unexplained. Across this sample there are approximately 360,000 clones, with about 89% seen only once. The top ten clones comprise more than 1% of the sample. The sample was peripheral blood. These receptors all stem from a man aged 35 to 55 with acute or convalescent COVID-19.

V is TRBV18 and J is TRBJ1-4, with TRBD1 as a possible D gene (5 bases). This CDR3 is 14 amino acids long. Trimming shortened V by 3 bases and J by 5 bases, and 10 bases separated the two germline ends. Germline V lookup: CDR1 KGHSH, CDR2 LQKENI. Written as DNA, the CDR3 is TGTGCCAGCTCACCCACAGGCCGAAATGAAAAACTGTTTTTT. It specifies CASSPTGRNEKLFF.

The gene calls are TRBV10-2 and TRBJ1-4, with 10 bases that match TRBD1. V gave up 2 bases and J gave up 8 bases; unmatched junction bases: 11. The CDR3 extends over 17 amino acids. In germline, CDR1 is WSHSY, CDR2 SAAADI. The CDR3 region is CASSERDRGPQGEKLFF. CDR3 in DNA: TGCGCCAGCAGTGAGCGGGACAGGGGACCTCAGGGGGAAAAACTGTTTTTT.

This chain connects TRBV2 to TRBJ1-2; 7 nucleotides align to TRBD1. The CDR3 contains 14 residues. V lost 5 bases and J lost 4; bases outside the gene matches: 7. Per germline, CDR1 SNHLY and CDR2 FYNNEI. CDR3 protein: CASSTRGSSYGYTF. The CDR3, as DNA: TGTGCCAGCAGTACCAGGGGGAGTAGCTATGGCTACACCTTC.

The V gene is TRBV11-3, the J gene TRBJ2-5, with D possibly TRBD1 on 5 matching bases. Germline lookup yields CDR1 SGHNT and CDR2 YENEEA. This CDR3 contains 15 residues. V lost 1 base and J 5 bases, leaving 14 bases between the germline ends. The CDR3 is CASSLGAGRQETQYF. The CDR3 DNA follows: TGTGCCAGCAGCTTAGGGGCAGGGCGGCAGGAGACCCAGTACTTC.

This clone is a singleton in its sample. The genes are TRBV13 and TRBJ1-6; 7 nucleotides align to TRBD1. The V segment lost 5 bases and the J segment 3 bases; nucleotides outside the gene matches: 4. The CDR3 sequence is 15 residues long. Germline V gene sequence: CDR1 PRHDT, CDR2 FYEKMQ (reference sequence). The CDR3 DNA is TGTGCCAGCAGCGGGACAGAAGACTATAATTCACCCCTCCACTTT. Translated, it gives CASSGTEDYNSPLHF.

The chain recombines TRBV6-1 with TRBJ2-1, with 12 bases aligning to TRBD2. The germline V gene encodes CDR1 MNHNS and CDR2 SASEGT. This CDR3 contains 17 residues. V trimming: 4 bases; J trimming: 0 bases; junction bases outside the gene matches: 4. The CDR3 DNA reads as TGTGCCAGCAGTGTTCTAGCGGGGGGGCGCTCCTACAATGAGCAGTTCTTC. Protein product: CASSVLAGGRSYNEQFF.

The V and J genes are TRBV7-3 and TRBJ2-3; no reliable D call. Trimming removed 3 bases at V and 2 bases at J, with 9 bases between. Germline CDR1 is SGHTA and CDR2 is FQGTGA. The length of the CDR3 is 14 residues. Here the CDR3 DNA reads TGTGCCAGCAGCTTGGGCTACCTCACAGATACGCAGTATTTT. Its protein is CASSLGYLTDTQYF.

This chain links TRBV6-1 with TRBJ1-1; possible D gene TRBD1, 5 bases. The CDR3 has 13 residues. V gave up 3 bases and J gave up 6 bases, with 11 bases separating them. Germline V gene data show CDR1 as MNHNS and CDR2 as SASEGT. CDR3: CASSDNLGAEAFF. The CDR3 DNA reads TGTGCCAGCAGTGATAACCTAGGGGCTGAAGCTTTCTTT.

The gene calls are TRBV18 and TRBJ1-3; D is ambiguous. The length of the CDR3 is 18 residues. CDR1 is KGHSH, CDR2 LQKENI, per germline. Trimming took 2 bases from V and 0 from J, leaving 17 bases between them. The CDR3 region has the DNA TGTGCCAGCTCACCAATAAGAAGTCCGGGTCGCTCTGGAAACACCATATATTTT. Its translation: CASSPIRSPGRSGNTIYF.

V is TRBV5-1 and J is TRBJ1-2; D possibly corresponds to TRBD1 (6 bases). With 4 bases removed from V and 4 bases from J, the gap between germline ends came to 14 bases. There are 14 residues in the CDR3. CDR1 SGHRS and CDR2 YFSETQ come from the germline V gene. CDR3 sequence: CASSDRQVAYGYTF. The CDR3 region has the DNA TGCGCCAGCAGCGACCGACAGGTTGCCTATGGCTACACCTTC.

This clone was picked up many times. V and J are TRBV7-2 and TRBJ2-6, with D perhaps TRBD2 (5 bases). The CDR3 consists of 18 residues. Trimming removed 1 base from V and 0 bases from J, with 13 bases in between. Germline values: CDR1 SGHTA, CDR2 FQGNSA. The CDR3 bases are TGTGCCAGCAGCTTAGGGTTGGGAGCTCTCTCTGGGGCCAACGTCCTGACTTTC. Protein: CASSLGLGALSGANVLTF. Full variable domain (remainder filled in from reference TRBV7-2 and TRBJ2-6): GAGVSQSPSNKVTEKGKDVELRCDPISGHTALYWYRQSLGQGLEFLIYFQGNSAPDKSGLPSDRFSAERTGGSVSTLTIQRTQQEDSAVYLCASSLGLGALSGANVLTFGAGSRLTVL.

This clone was seen only once. V is TRBV28 and J is TRBJ1-2; 9 nucleotides agree with TRBD1. Germline V gene sequence: CDR1 MDHEN, CDR2 SYDVKM. The CDR3 sequence is 16 residues long. Trimming removed 5 bases from V and 4 bases from J; junction bases left unmatched: 11. The CDR3 here is CASSNSRTGAVYGYTF. The CDR3 DNA reads as TGTGCCAGCAGTAATTCTCGGACAGGGGCCGTCTATGGCTACACCTTC.

This chain connects TRBV28 to TRBJ2-1; D not resolved. The germline V gene has CDR1 MDHEN and CDR2 SYDVKM. V lost 7 bases to trimming and J lost 6 bases, with 25 bases between them. This CDR3 is built from 17 residues. The CDR3 reads CASTNIGGFLPGNEQFF. CDR3 bases: TGTGCCAGCACCAACATAGGCGGCTTTCTCCCGGGCAATGAGCAGTTCTTC.

The chain recombines TRBV6-2 or TRBV6-3 with TRBJ2-4; weak D call: TRBD2 (6 bases). The CDR3 consists of 17 residues. Between the trimmed V and J ends, which lost 0 bases and 1 base, there was a span of 13 bases. CDR1 and CDR2 from the germline V gene are MNHEY and SVGEGT. Here the CDR3 reads CASSYSSGRRAKNIQYF. The CDR3 DNA sequence: TGTGCCAGCAGTTACTCGTCGGGGAGGAGGGCCAAAAACATTCAGTACTTC.

V and J are TRBV9 and TRBJ2-7; 7 nucleotides agree with TRBD1. This CDR3 is 14 amino acids long. The germline V gene has CDR1 SGDLS and CDR2 YYNGEE. With 3 bases clipped from V and 3 bases from J, the junction kept 6 bases outside the gene matches. CDR3 coding DNA: TGTGCCAGCAGCGGAACGGGACAGAACTACGAGCAGTACTTC. This codes for CASSGTGQNYEQYF. Combining the CDR3 with reference TRBV9 and TRBJ2-7 gives the whole variable domain DSGVTQTPKHLITATGQRVTLRCSPRSGDLSVYWYQQSLDQGLQFLIQYYNGEERAKGNILERFSAQQFPDLHSELNLSSLELGDSALYFCASSGTGQNYEQYFGPGTRLTVT.

The chain combines TRBV2 with TRBJ2-3, with 10 nucleotides matching TRBD1. The germline CDR1 and CDR2 sequences are SNHLY and FYNNEI. CDR3 length: 15 amino acids. The ends lost 8 bases at V and 1 base at J; junction bases unmatched: 6. The chain's CDR3 is CASRPGTGGTDTQYF. Written as DNA, the CDR3 is TGTGCCAGCCGTCCGGGGACAGGGGGCACAGATACGCAGTATTTT.

The chain uses TRBV11-2 and TRBJ2-1; TRBD2 matches 8 bases. The germline CDR1 and CDR2 sequences are SGHAT and FQNNGV. V shed 4 bases, J shed 7 bases, and the junction held 6 bases outside the gene matches. The CDR3 runs 14 residues. In nucleotides, the CDR3 is TGTGCCAGCAGCTCAAGCCCTAGCGGGAATGAGCAGTTCTTC. Its translation: CASSSSPSGNEQFF.

The chain joins TRBV4-3 to TRBJ1-2; tentative D call: TRBD1 (6 bases). Germline CDR1 LGHNA, CDR2 YSLEER. V dropped 0 bases and J dropped 7 bases, with 12 bases sitting between them. The CDR3 contains 14 residues. CDR3 DNA: TGCGCCAGCAGCCAAGACATTACAGGGAGTGGCTACACCTTC. Protein sequence: CASSQDITGSGYTF.

J is TRBJ1-6 and V is TRBV7-2; D not certain. The CDR3 sequence is 15 residues long. V lost 5 bases, J lost 7 bases, and 15 bases lay in between. Germline assignment: CDR1 SGHTA and CDR2 FQGNSA. CDR3 nucleotide sequence: TGTGCCAGCAGCGCAACGGGGATTATAAATTCACCCCTCCACTTT. It codes for CASSATGIINSPLHF. Based on the CDR3 plus reference TRBV7-2 and TRBJ1-6, the full variable domain is GAGVSQSPSNKVTEKGKDVELRCDPISGHTALYWYRQSLGQGLEFLIYFQGNSAPDKSGLPSDRFSAERTGGSVSTLTIQRTQQEDSAVYLCASSATGIINSPLHFGNGTRLTVT.

The V gene is TRBV6-5, the J gene TRBJ1-3; D not certain. This CDR3 has 15 amino acids. With 5 bases removed from V and 2 bases from J, the gap between germline ends came to 13 bases. Germline CDR1 reads MNHEY; CDR2 reads SVGAGI. The CDR3 DNA reads TGTGCCAGCAGTCGGGCGGGAGGGACTGGAAACACCATATATTTT. Its translation is CASSRAGGTGNTIYF.

The chain couples TRBV9 to TRBJ1-6; perhaps TRBD1 as D (6 bases). The CDR3 loop spans 15 amino acids. Per germline, CDR1 SGDLS and CDR2 YYNGEE. Trimming shortened V by 0 bases and J by 4 bases, and 8 bases separated the two germline ends. This CDR3 reads CASSVEDRYNSPLHF. CDR3 coding DNA: TGTGCCAGCAGCGTAGAGGACAGATATAATTCACCCCTCCACTTT.

This chain uses TRBV30 with TRBJ2-5; no clear D gene. The V and J ends lost 2 bases and 4 bases respectively, with 11 bases between them. This CDR3 has 13 residues. The germline V gene has CDR1 GTSNPN and CDR2 SVGIG (reference sequence). The CDR3 loop is CAWSQQVGETQYF. The CDR3 DNA follows: TGTGCCTGGAGTCAGCAGGTTGGAGAGACCCAGTACTTC.

V and J are TRBV2 and TRBJ1-1; a possible D gene is TRBD1 (6 bases). The CDR3 contains 12 residues. In germline, CDR1 is SNHLY, CDR2 FYNNEI. The CDR3 is CASGTIDTEAFF. CDR3 in DNA: TGTGCTTCCGGGACAATCGACACTGAAGCTTTCTTT.

The V call is TRBV27, the J call TRBJ1-1; TRBD1 agrees at 8 bases. Germline CDR1 MNHEY, CDR2 SMNVEV (reference sequence). V trimming: 5 bases; J trimming: 1 base; junction bases outside the gene matches: 6. This CDR3 has 15 residues. DNA of the CDR3: TGTGCCAGCAGTAGAGGGGACAGGCGGAACACTGAAGCTTTCTTT. Translation: CASSRGDRRNTEAFF.

The V call is TRBV3-1 (or the pseudogene TRBV3-2), the J call TRBJ1-5; tentatively, D is TRBD1 (5 bases). The CDR3 loop spans 14 amino acids. Germline CDR1 LGHDT, CDR2 YNNKEL (reference sequence). Deletions cut 6 bases from V and 4 bases from J, with 13 bases between. The CDR3 nucleotides read TGTGCCAGCAGTCGGCAGGGCCTGAATCAGCCCCAGCATTTT. This sequence encodes CASSRQGLNQPQHF.